What follows are 27 T cell receptor beta chains derived from one specimen sequenced in a study of T cells in localized non-small cell lung cancer. Repertoires were generated with immunoSEQ multiplex PCR, while TCRdb's copy carries only in-frame clones and drops some. The sample includes around 40,000 clones, 85% to 90% of them seen just once. The sample in question was peripheral blood, obtained before any cancer treatment. The receptors were sampled from an older female donor with stage I squamous cell lung carcinoma.

This sequence joins TRBV7-9 and TRBJ1-4; D is possibly TRBD1 (5 bases). With 0 bases removed from V and 3 bases from J, the gap between germline ends came to 5 bases. The CDR3 totals 14 residues. Germline lookup yields CDR1 SEHNR and CDR2 FQNEAQ (reference sequence). DNA of the CDR3: TGTGCCAGCAGCTTAGCAGGGGCTAATGAAAAACTGTTTTTT. Its protein is CASSLAGANEKLFF.

The genes are TRBV7-3 and TRBJ2-1; 12 bases agree with TRBD2. CDR3 length equals 16 residues. V dropped 1 base and J dropped 6; count of bases not matched to a gene: 4. Germline CDR1 and CDR2: SGHTA and FQGTGA. The CDR3 sequence: CASSLSPSGRANEQFF. The CDR3 region has the DNA TGTGCCAGCAGCTTAAGTCCTAGCGGGAGGGCCAATGAGCAGTTCTTC. Variable domain in full (rest from reference TRBV7-3 and TRBJ2-1): GAGVSQTPSNKVTEKGKYVELRCDPISGHTALYWYRQSLGQGPEFLIYFQGTGAADDSGLPNDRFFAVRPEGSVSTLKIQRTERGDSAVYLCASSLSPSGRANEQFFGPGTRLTVL.

This clone was picked up one time. This rearrangement joins TRBV6-4 to TRBJ2-1; 7 nucleotides match TRBD1. Germline V gene sequence: CDR1 MRHNA, CDR2 SNTAGT. J was trimmed by 7 bases and V by 5 bases; bases with no gene match: 8. The CDR3 loop spans 14 amino acids. CDR3 sequence (DNA): TGTGCCAGCAGTACCCAGGCAGGGGGAAATGAGCAGTTCTTC. It is translated as CASSTQAGGNEQFF.

On this clone itself: At one boundary the junction diverges from the germline segment, which might be a read error. The chain uses TRBV7-7 and TRBJ2-2; D is uncertain. Germline V gives CDR1 SSHAT, CDR2 FNYEAQ (reference sequence). CDR3 size: 13 residues. CDR3 region: CASSLIGSGELFF. The CDR3 nucleotides read TGTGCTAGCAGCTTAATCGGGTCCGGGGAGCTGTTTTTT.

The gene calls are TRBV9 and TRBJ2-1, with a tentative D call TRBD2 (6 bases). V was cut by 0 bases and J by 4 bases, with 11 bases left in between. CDR1 is SGDLS, CDR2 YYNGEE, per germline. The length of the CDR3 is 15 residues. CDR3 amino acids: CASSVGVADYNEQFF. CDR3 DNA sequence: TGTGCCAGCAGCGTAGGGGTAGCGGATTACAATGAGCAGTTCTTC.

This clone was recorded only once. The chain joins TRBV18 to TRBJ2-1; 15 bases line up with TRBD2. V dropped 3 bases and J dropped 8; count of bases not matched to a gene: 5. The CDR3 runs 16 residues. Germline V gene sequence: CDR1 KGHSH, CDR2 LQKENI. CDR3 amino acids: CASSPLGLAGGHEQFF. In DNA form, the CDR3 reads TGTGCCAGCTCACCGCTGGGACTAGCGGGAGGCCATGAGCAGTTCTTC.

This clone was seen only a few times. The chain is built from TRBV5-6 and TRBJ2-1, with D perhaps matching TRBD2 (5 bases). V was clipped by 4 bases and J by 12 bases, with 11 bases between them. The germline CDR1 and CDR2 sequences are SGHDT and YYEEEE. This CDR3 contains 11 residues. CDR3 region: CASSRDFGQFF. The CDR3 DNA reads TGTGCCAGCAGCCGGGATTTCGGGCAGTTCTTC.

V gene TRBV27 combines with J gene TRBJ2-7; the D gene is possibly TRBD2 (6 bases). V gave up 5 bases and J gave up 7 bases, with 15 bases separating them. The CDR3 sequence is 13 residues long. Germline V lookup: CDR1 MNHEY, CDR2 SMNVEV (reference sequence). The CDR3 reads CASSPTVAGEQYF. CDR3 DNA: TGTGCCAGCAGTCCTACAGTTGCGGGGGAGCAGTACTTC.

CDR3 DNA sequence: TGTGCCAGTAGTAAAAGGGTACTAACTAATGAAAAACTGTTTTTT. This encodes CASSKRVLTNEKLFF. The chain employs TRBV19 and TRBJ1-4, with D unresolved. The CDR3 spans 15 residues. V was clipped by 4 bases and J by 1 base, with 10 bases between them. The V gene's germline CDR1 is LNHDA and CDR2 SQIVND (reference sequence).

The genes are TRBV28 and TRBJ1-5; no reliable D call. This CDR3 comprises 12 residues. Germline V gene lookup returns CDR1 MDHEN and CDR2 SYDVKM. The ends were cut back, 6 bases at V and 3 bases at J, with 6 bases in the middle. This CDR3 is CASRLNNQPQHF. CDR3 DNA sequence: TGTGCCAGCAGGCTTAACAATCAGCCCCAGCATTTT.

This chain joins TRBV7-6 and TRBJ1-2; perhaps TRBD1 as D (5 bases). Germline CDR1 reads SGHVS; CDR2 reads FNYEAQ. The V gene lost 5 bases and the J gene lost 3 bases, with 16 bases spanning the gap. The CDR3 has 15 amino acids. The CDR3 reads CASSPQPDTYYGYTF. The CDR3 DNA is TGTGCCAGCAGCCCGCAACCGGACACCTACTATGGCTACACCTTC.

This clone was detected once. This rearrangement joins TRBV7-3 to TRBJ1-1, with a weak D call TRBD1 (5 bases). This CDR3 has 14 residues. CDR1 SGHTA and CDR2 FQGTGA come from the germline V gene. V lost 5 bases, J lost 4 bases, and 14 bases lay in between. CDR3 in amino acids: CASSPGDSSTEAFF. CDR3 coding DNA: TGTGCCAGCAGCCCGGGGGACTCAAGCACTGAAGCTTTCTTT.

In regard to this clone: A read error may produce the germline difference seen at one junction end. The chain links TRBV7-9 to TRBJ1-1; TRBD1 aligns across 7 bases. In germline, CDR1 is SEHNR, CDR2 FQNEAQ (reference sequence). The CDR3 is 15 residues long. The CDR3 DNA is TGTGCCAGCAGCTCCGGGACAGTAATGAATACTGAAGCTTTCTTT. Translating it yields CASSSGTVMNTEAFF.

The chain links TRBV7-2 to TRBJ1-5; 10 positions agree with TRBD1. CDR3 size: 14 residues. V trimming: 5 bases; J trimming: 6 bases; junction bases outside the gene matches: 4. Germline V gene data show CDR1 as SGHTA and CDR2 as FQGNSA. Here the CDR3 reads CASSPTGGPQPQHF. CDR3 nucleotides: TGTGCCAGCAGCCCGACAGGGGGCCCTCAGCCCCAGCATTTT.

The rearrangement uses TRBV6-5 and TRBJ2-1; no clear D gene. Germline V gene data show CDR1 as MNHEY and CDR2 as SVGAGI. The CDR3 contains 14 residues. With 4 bases removed from V and 5 bases from J, the gap between germline ends came to 12 bases. The CDR3: CASSSGLVNNEQFF. DNA of the CDR3: TGTGCCAGCAGTTCGGGCCTGGTTAACAATGAGCAGTTCTTC.

The gene calls are TRBV10-2 and TRBJ2-3; no clear D. The length of the CDR3 is 14 residues. Per germline, CDR1 WSHSY and CDR2 SAAADI. Trimming stripped 7 bases from V and 0 bases from J, with 11 bases between. The DNA for the CDR3 is TGCGCCAGCACTTTAGGAACTAGCACAGATACGCAGTATTTT. Amino acids: CASTLGTSTDTQYF.

The chain employs TRBV19 and TRBJ2-7; D gene uncertain. V lost 3 bases to trimming and J lost 1 base, with 10 bases between them. Germline values: CDR1 LNHDA, CDR2 SQIVND (reference sequence). This CDR3 comprises 14 residues. In DNA, the CDR3 is TGTGCCAGTAGTATTTCAGCGCGATCCTACGAGCAGTACTTC. It encodes CASSISARSYEQYF.

J is TRBJ2-1 and V is TRBV5-1; 9 bases line up with TRBD1. The CDR3 is made up of 14 amino acids. Germline lookup yields CDR1 SGHRS and CDR2 YFSETQ. J lost 9 bases, V lost 0 bases, and 4 bases had no gene match. DNA for the CDR3: TGCGCCAGCAGCTTGGGGGACAGGGTTGGTGAGCAGTTCTTC. Protein: CASSLGDRVGEQFF.

The rearrangement uses TRBV13 and TRBJ1-6; 8 bases match TRBD1. V dropped 3 bases and J dropped 9; count of bases not matched to a gene: 7. Germline assignment: CDR1 PRHDT and CDR2 FYEKMQ (reference sequence). This CDR3 region has 15 residues. CDR3 amino acids: CASSFGTGQSSPLHF. The CDR3 DNA reads TGTGCCAGCAGCTTCGGGACAGGCCAAAGTTCACCCCTCCACTTT.

The rearrangement joins TRBV10-3 to TRBJ2-2, with a weak D call TRBD2 (5 bases). Between the trimmed V and J ends, which lost 6 bases and 5 bases, there was a span of 19 bases. The CDR3 runs 16 residues. Germline CDR1 and CDR2: ENHRY and SYGVKD. DNA for the CDR3: TGTGCCATCAGCCCTAGAGGGCGAGAGGAAACCGGGGAGCTGTTTTTT. It is translated as CAISPRGREETGELFF.

This chain joins TRBV27 and TRBJ1-4; D gene unclear. Per the germline V gene, CDR1 is MNHEY and CDR2 is SMNVEV (reference sequence). This CDR3 has 13 amino acids. V dropped 5 bases and J dropped 6 bases, with 10 bases sitting between them. The CDR3 loop reads CASSRSQYEKLFF. The CDR3 bases are TGTGCCAGCAGTCGCAGCCAATATGAAAAACTGTTTTTT. Supplemented by reference TRBV27 and TRBJ1-4, the full variable domain reads EAQVTQNPRYLITVTGKKLTVTCSQNMNHEYMSWYRQDPGLGLRQIYYSMNVEVTDKGDVPEGYKVSRKEKRNFPLILESPSPNQTSLYFCASSRSQYEKLFFGSGTQLSVL.

This sequence joins TRBV30 and TRBJ2-3, with D unclear. The germline V gene has CDR1 GTSNPN and CDR2 SVGIG (reference sequence). The V and J ends lost 2 bases and 6 bases respectively, with 6 bases between them. The CDR3 consists of 11 residues. The CDR3 nucleotides are TGTGCCTGGAGTCTTAAGGATACGCAGTATTTT. Its protein product is CAWSLKDTQYF.

This clone turned up a few times. V gene TRBV6-6 combines with J gene TRBJ2-1, with TRBD2 matching 7 bases. V dropped 1 base and J dropped 8; count of bases not matched to a gene: 5. The CDR3 loop spans 14 amino acids. Germline values: CDR1 MNHNY, CDR2 SVGAGI (reference sequence). DNA for the CDR3: TGTGCCAGCAGTTACTGGGCTAGCGGCGATGAGCAGTTCTTC. Residues: CASSYWASGDEQFF.

The chain has TRBV6-6 and TRBJ1-5; D uncertain. This CDR3 has 13 amino acids. The germline gives CDR1 MNHNY, CDR2 SVGAGI (reference sequence). Trimming shortened V by 6 bases and J by 6 bases, and 12 bases separated the two germline ends. CDR3 bases: TGTGCCAGCAGACTTTCGGAGGTTCAGCCCCAGCATTTT. Translating gives CASRLSEVQPQHF.

The V call is TRBV7-2, the J call TRBJ1-2; maybe TRBD1 (5 bases). From germline, CDR1 is SGHTA and CDR2 FQGNSA. Between the trimmed V and J ends, which lost 8 bases and 8 bases, there was a span of 18 bases. The CDR3 covers 13 residues. CDR3 region: CASLRWGAMGYTF. CDR3 bases: TGTGCCAGCCTCAGGTGGGGCGCGATGGGCTACACCTTC.

The V call is TRBV30, the J call TRBJ1-4; a possible D gene is TRBD1 (6 bases). This CDR3 has 15 amino acids. The V and J ends lost 2 bases and 4 bases respectively, with 14 bases between them. The germline CDR1 and CDR2 sequences are GTSNPN and SVGIG (reference sequence). This CDR3 is CAWSSGTPINEKLFF. For the CDR3, the DNA is TGTGCCTGGAGTTCCGGGACACCTATTAATGAAAAACTGTTTTTT.

The chain uses TRBV5-4 and TRBJ1-2; D is possibly TRBD1 (5 bases). V was cut by 5 bases and J by 8 bases, with 19 bases left in between. The germline gives CDR1 SGHNT, CDR2 YYREEE (reference sequence). There are 14 residues in the CDR3. The CDR3 nucleotides are TGTGCCAGCAGTCCCGGACACATAACCTCCGGCTACACCTTC. Protein sequence: CASSPGHITSGYTF.